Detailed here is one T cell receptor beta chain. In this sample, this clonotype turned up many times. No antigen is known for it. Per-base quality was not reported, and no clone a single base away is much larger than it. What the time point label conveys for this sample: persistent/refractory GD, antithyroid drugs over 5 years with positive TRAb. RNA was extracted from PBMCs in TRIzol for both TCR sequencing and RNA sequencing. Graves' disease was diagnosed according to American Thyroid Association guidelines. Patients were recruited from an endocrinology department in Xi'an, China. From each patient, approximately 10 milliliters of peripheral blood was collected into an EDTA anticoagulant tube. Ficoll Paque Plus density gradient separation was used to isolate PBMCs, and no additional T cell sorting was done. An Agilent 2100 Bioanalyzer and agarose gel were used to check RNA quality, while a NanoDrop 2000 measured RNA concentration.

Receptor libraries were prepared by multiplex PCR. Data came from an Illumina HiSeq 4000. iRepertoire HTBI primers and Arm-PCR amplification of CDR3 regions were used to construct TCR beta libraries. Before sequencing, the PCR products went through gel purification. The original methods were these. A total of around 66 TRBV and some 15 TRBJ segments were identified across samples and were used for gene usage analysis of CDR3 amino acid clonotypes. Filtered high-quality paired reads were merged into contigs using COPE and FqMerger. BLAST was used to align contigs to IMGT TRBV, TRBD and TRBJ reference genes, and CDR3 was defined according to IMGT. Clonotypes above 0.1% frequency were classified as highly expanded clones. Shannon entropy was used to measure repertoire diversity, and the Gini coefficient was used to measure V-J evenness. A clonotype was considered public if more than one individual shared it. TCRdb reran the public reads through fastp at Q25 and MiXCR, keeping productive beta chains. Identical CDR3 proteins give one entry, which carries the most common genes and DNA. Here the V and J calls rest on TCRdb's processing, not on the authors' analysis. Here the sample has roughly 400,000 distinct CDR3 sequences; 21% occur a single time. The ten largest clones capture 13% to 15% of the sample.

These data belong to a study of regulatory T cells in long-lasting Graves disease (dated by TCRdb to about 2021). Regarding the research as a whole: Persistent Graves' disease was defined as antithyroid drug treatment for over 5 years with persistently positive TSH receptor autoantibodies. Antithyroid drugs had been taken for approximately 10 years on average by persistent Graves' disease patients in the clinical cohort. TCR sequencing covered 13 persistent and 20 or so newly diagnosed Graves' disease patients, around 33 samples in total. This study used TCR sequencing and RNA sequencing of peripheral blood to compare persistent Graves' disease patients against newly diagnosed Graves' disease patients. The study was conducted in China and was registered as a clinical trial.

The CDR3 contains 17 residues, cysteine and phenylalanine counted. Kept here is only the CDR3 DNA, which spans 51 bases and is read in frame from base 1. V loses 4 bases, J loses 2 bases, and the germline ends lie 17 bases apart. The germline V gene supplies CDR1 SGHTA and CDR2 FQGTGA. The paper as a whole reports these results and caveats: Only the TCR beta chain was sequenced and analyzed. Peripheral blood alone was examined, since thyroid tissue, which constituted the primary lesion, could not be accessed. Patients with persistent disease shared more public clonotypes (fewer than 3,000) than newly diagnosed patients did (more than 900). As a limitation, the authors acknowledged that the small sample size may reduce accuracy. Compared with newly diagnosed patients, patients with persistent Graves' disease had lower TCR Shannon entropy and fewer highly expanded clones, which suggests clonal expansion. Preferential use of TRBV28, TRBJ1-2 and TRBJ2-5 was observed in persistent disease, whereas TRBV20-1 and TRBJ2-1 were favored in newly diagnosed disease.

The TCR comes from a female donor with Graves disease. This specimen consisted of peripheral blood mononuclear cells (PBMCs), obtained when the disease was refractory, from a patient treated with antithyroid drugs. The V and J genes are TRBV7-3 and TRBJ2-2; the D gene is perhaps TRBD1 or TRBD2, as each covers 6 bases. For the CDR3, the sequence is CASSSMGGAGNTGELFF. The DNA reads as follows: TGTGCCAGCAGCTCTATGGGGGGCGCCGGTAACACCGGGGAGCTGTTTTTT.